The 10 T cell receptor beta chains below all came from one sample that was sequenced in a study of Ad26.COV2.S vaccination and SARS-CoV-2 variants. The treatment was: approximately 18 received Ad26.COV2.S at low or high dose, single or two shots; about 5 received placebo; per-sample allocation not given. Repertoires come from day 63 after the first vaccine or placebo injection. Assay used: immunoSEQ multiplex PCR; TCRdb lists only in-frame clones, some missing. In the table there are approximately 280,000 clones, more than 70% of which are singletons. The sample was peripheral blood, taken in a trial of Ad26.COV2.S vaccine versus placebo. The receptors originated from a person between 18 and 59 years old who received the Ad26.COV2.S COVID-19 vaccine or a placebo.

This rearrangement joins TRBV4-3 to TRBJ1-1, with a weak D call TRBD1 (6 bases). CDR1 is LGHNA, CDR2 YSLEER, per germline. The CDR3 extends over 14 amino acids. The V end lost 4 bases, the J end lost 7 bases, and 16 bases lay between the germline ends. The CDR3 region is CASSRIWGANEAFF. The CDR3 DNA reads as TGCGCCAGCAGCCGGATCTGGGGGGCGAATGAAGCTTTCTTT.

The rearrangement links TRBV7-9 to TRBJ1-1; a weak D match, TRBD1 (5 bases). Trimming took 5 bases from V and 3 from J, leaving 13 bases between them. Per germline, CDR1 SEHNR and CDR2 FQNEAQ (reference sequence). This CDR3 has 14 residues. In nucleotides, the CDR3 is TGTGCCAGCAGCAACCATGGAGGGGACACTGAAGCTTTCTTT. Translation gives CASSNHGGDTEAFF. The variable domain in full, with the rest retrieved from reference TRBV7-9 and TRBJ1-1, is DTGVSQNPRHKITKRGQNVTFRCDPISEHNRLYWYRQTLGQGPEFLTYFQNEAQLEKSRLLSDRFSAERPKGSFSTLEIQRTEQGDSAMYLCASSNHGGDTEAFFGQGTRLTVV.

About this clone itself: Other nucleotide sequences in the sample specify the same CDR3. This chain joins TRBV19 and TRBJ1-6, with D possibly matching TRBD1 (6 bases). The germline V gene has CDR1 LNHDA and CDR2 SQIVND (reference sequence). The CDR3 loop spans 15 amino acids. Trimming removed 4 bases from V and 7 bases from J, with 14 bases in between. Here the CDR3 reads CASSTQGSRNSPLHF. The CDR3 region has the DNA TGTGCCAGTAGTACACAGGGTTCCCGAAATTCACCCCTCCACTTT.

This chain connects TRBV10-2 to TRBJ1-5; 8 bases agree with TRBD1. The length of the CDR3 is 18 residues. Germline V gene data show CDR1 as WSHSY and CDR2 as SAAADI. Trimming removed 2 bases from V and 0 bases from J; junction bases left unmatched: 9. Here the CDR3 DNA reads TGCGCCAGCAGTGAGAGGACAGGGAGTCTTCCTAGCAATCAGCCCCAGCATTTT. The encoded protein is CASSERTGSLPSNQPQHF.

This chain joins TRBV10-2 and TRBJ1-1; D might be TRBD1 (5 bases). Between the trimmed V and J ends, which lost 3 bases and 1 base, there was a span of 9 bases. The CDR3 length is 14 residues. Germline V CDR1 and CDR2: WSHSY, SAAADI. CDR3 residues: CASSDQGGNTEAFF. The CDR3 region has the DNA TGCGCCAGCAGTGATCAGGGAGGGAACACTGAAGCTTTCTTT.

This clone was found once. CDR3 protein: CASSLSSSGNSQYF. CDR3 coding DNA: TGTGCCAGCAGTTTATCGAGCAGTGGGAACTCGCAGTACTTC. The chain carries TRBV27 and TRBJ2-7; D is uncertain. CDR3 length: 14 residues. The germline V gene encodes CDR1 MNHEY and CDR2 SMNVEV (reference sequence). Trimming removed 0 bases at V and 9 bases at J, with 15 bases between.

The V and J genes are TRBV7-6 and TRBJ2-1; 8 bases align to TRBD1. Germline V gene sequence: CDR1 SGHVS, CDR2 FNYEAQ. The V segment lost 4 bases and the J segment 7 bases; nucleotides outside the gene matches: 9. The CDR3 is 15 residues long. CDR3 amino acids: CASSYGQGRMNEQFF. Here the CDR3 DNA reads TGTGCCAGCAGCTACGGACAGGGTAGGATGAATGAGCAGTTCTTC.

The V call is TRBV19, the J call TRBJ2-2; D unclear. Trimming removed 3 bases at V and 7 bases at J, with 6 bases between. CDR1 is LNHDA, CDR2 SQIVND, per germline (reference sequence). The CDR3 consists of 12 residues. The CDR3 spells CASSIQDGELFF. The CDR3 coding sequence is TGTGCCAGTAGTATTCAGGACGGGGAGCTGTTTTTT.

The rearrangement uses TRBV7-9 and TRBJ2-1; 8 positions match TRBD2. Germline values: CDR1 SEHNR, CDR2 FQNEAQ (reference sequence). This CDR3 comprises 15 residues. J gave up 9 bases and V 2 bases, and 9 bases lay outside the gene matches. Written as DNA, the CDR3 is TGTGCCAGCAGCTTACCGAGAGCGGGAGATATTGAGCAGTTCTTC. As protein: CASSLPRAGDIEQFF. The full variable domain, in which reference TRBV7-9 and TRBJ2-1 provide the parts outside the CDR3, is DTGVSQNPRHKITKRGQNVTFRCDPISEHNRLYWYRQTLGQGPEFLTYFQNEAQLEKSRLLSDRFSAERPKGSFSTLEIQRTEQGDSAMYLCASSLPRAGDIEQFFGPGTRLTVL.

This chain links TRBV19 with TRBJ2-3, with TRBD2 matching over 8 bases. Germline CDR1 LNHDA, CDR2 SQIVND (reference sequence). The CDR3 is made up of 16 amino acids. V gave up 8 bases and J gave up 1 base; unmatched junction bases: 11. The CDR3 DNA is TGTGCCAGTTCTTCTAAGACGACTAGCGGCACAGATACGCAGTATTTT. Amino acid sequence: CASSSKTTSGTDTQYF. Using reference TRBV19 and TRBJ2-3 for the parts outside the CDR3, the full variable domain is DGGITQSPKYLFRKEGQNVTLSCEQNLNHDAMYWYRQDPGQGLRLIYYSQIVNDFQKGDIAEGYSVSREKKESFPLTVTSAQKNPTAFYLCASSSKTTSGTDTQYFGPGTRLTVL.